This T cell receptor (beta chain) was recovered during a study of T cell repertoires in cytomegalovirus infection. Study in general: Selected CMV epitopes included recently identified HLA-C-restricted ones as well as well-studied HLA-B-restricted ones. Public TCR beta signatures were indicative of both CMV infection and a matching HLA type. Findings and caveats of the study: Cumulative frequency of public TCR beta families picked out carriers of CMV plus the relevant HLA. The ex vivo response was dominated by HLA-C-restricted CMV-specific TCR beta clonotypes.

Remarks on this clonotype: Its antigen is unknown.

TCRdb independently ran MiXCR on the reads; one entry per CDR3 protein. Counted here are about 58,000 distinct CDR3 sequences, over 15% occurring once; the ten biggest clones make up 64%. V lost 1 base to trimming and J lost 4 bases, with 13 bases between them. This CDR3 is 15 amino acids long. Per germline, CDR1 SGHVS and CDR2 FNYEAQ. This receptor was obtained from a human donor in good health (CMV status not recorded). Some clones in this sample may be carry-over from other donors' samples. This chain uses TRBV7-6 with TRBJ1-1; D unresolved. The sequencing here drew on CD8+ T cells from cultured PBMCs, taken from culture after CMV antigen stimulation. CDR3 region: CASSLGSGPVTEAFF. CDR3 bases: TGTGCCAGCAGCTTAGGATCTGGGCCGGTCACTGAAGCTTTCTTT.